This T cell receptor beta chain was captured by sequencing in a study of naive and memory T cell subsets. Study conclusions and caveats: Naive repertoires, especially CD8, held a few larger clonotypes, possibly memory cells re-expressing CD45RA.

Two oligonucleotides, mixed equimolar, formed the beta constant-region primer covering TRBC1 and TRBC2. Nested alpha and beta constant-region primers with the SP2 primer drove four PCR rounds on ligated cDNA. TCRdb reprocessed the UMI-ligation and nested PCR reads with MiXCR, giving one entry per CDR3 protein. The table includes 98,000 or so distinct CDR3 sequences, roughly 14% detected once. Comments on this clonotype: The antigen is unknown.

Trimming left V 3 bases short and J 6 bases short, with 11 bases between. This CDR3 has 12 residues. Germline values: CDR1 SQVTM, CDR2 ANQGSEA. The chain combines TRBV29-1 with TRBJ1-2, with D tentatively TRBD1 (5 bases). This TCR came from a human donor in good health. The sample was naive CD8+ T cells from blood. CDR3 amino acids: CSVDGGRDGYTF. The CDR3 bases are TGCAGCGTTGATGGGGGTCGGGATGGCTACACCTTC.